This is a list of T cell receptor beta chains from one sample in a study of blood T cell repertoires in COVID-19. This table comes from immunoSEQ multiplex PCR, and its TCRdb copy is limited to in-frame clones, with some not included. This table has over 40,000 clones, more than 85% appearing once. Sequenced sample: peripheral blood. The receptors originated from a woman of 80 years or more with acute or convalescent COVID-19. The CDR3 runs from the conserved cysteine through the conserved F or W. The order of the fields is D gene, clone size, V gene, J gene, CDR3 DNA, CDR3 protein. D genes are given only for firm matches. Where a row states a size, it is once, few, many or the class of an expanded clone; other rows omit it.

D gene: TRBD2; clone size: NA; V gene: TRBV10-3; J gene: TRBJ2-3; CDR3 DNA: TGTGCCATCAGTGATACTAGCGGGATCGCAGATACGCAGTATTTT; CDR3 protein: CAISDTSGIADTQYF
D gene: NA; clone size: once; V gene: TRBV24-1; J gene: TRBJ1-5; CDR3 DNA: TGTGCCACCAGTGATCGACAGGTTTATCAGCCCCAGCATTTT; CDR3 protein: CATSDRQVYQPQHF
D gene: TRBD1; clone size: NA; V gene: TRBV28; J gene: TRBJ1-2; CDR3 DNA: TGTGCCAGCAGTTTAATACAGGGGCGAAACTATGGCTACACCTTC; CDR3 protein: CASSLIQGRNYGYTF
D gene: NA; clone size: NA; V gene: TRBV5-1; J gene: TRBJ2-2; CDR3 DNA: TGCGCCAGCAGCTCTTTCTTGCTGGGGGCCACAGGGAACGGGGAGCTGTTTTTT; CDR3 protein: CASSSFLLGATGNGELFF
D gene: TRBD2; clone size: once; V gene: TRBV7-3; J gene: TRBJ2-2; CDR3 DNA: TGTGCCAGCAGCTTAAGCGGGAGATCCGGGGAGCTGTTTTTT; CDR3 protein: CASSLSGRSGELFF
D gene: TRBD2; clone size: NA; V gene: TRBV3-1/TRBV3-2; J gene: TRBJ2-7; CDR3 DNA: TGTGCCAGCAAGGCTAGCGGGAGCGACGAGCAGTACTTC; CDR3 protein: CASKASGSDEQYF
D gene: TRBD1; clone size: NA; V gene: TRBV6-2/TRBV6-3; J gene: TRBJ2-7; CDR3 DNA: TGTGCCAGCAGTTCCTCGGGACAGAGATACGAGCAGTACTTC; CDR3 protein: CASSSSGQRYEQYF
D gene: NA; clone size: once; V gene: TRBV30; J gene: TRBJ2-7; CDR3 DNA: TGTGCCTGGAGGCGGGACAGCTACGAGCAGTACTTC; CDR3 protein: CAWRRDSYEQYF
D gene: NA; clone size: NA; V gene: TRBV7-9; J gene: TRBJ1-5; CDR3 DNA: TGTGCCAGCAGCTTAGGGGGGGGCAATCAGCCCCAGCATTTT; CDR3 protein: CASSLGGGNQPQHF
D gene: TRBD1; clone size: NA; V gene: TRBV19; J gene: TRBJ1-2; CDR3 DNA: TGTGCCAGTAGTATATGGGACAGGGTTAATGGCTACACCTTC; CDR3 protein: CASSIWDRVNGYTF
D gene: NA; clone size: NA; V gene: TRBV9; J gene: TRBJ2-2; CDR3 DNA: TGTGCCAGCAGCGTAGCGTTGGGGGCGTGGGACACCGGGGAGCTGTTTTTT; CDR3 protein: CASSVALGAWDTGELFF
D gene: TRBD2; clone size: NA; V gene: TRBV5-6; J gene: TRBJ2-5; CDR3 DNA: TGTGCCAGCAGCTGGTTGGGGACTAGCGGGAGAGTAGAGACCCAGTACTTC; CDR3 protein: CASSWLGTSGRVETQYF
D gene: NA; clone size: few; V gene: TRBV27; J gene: TRBJ2-5; CDR3 DNA: TGTGCCAGCAGTCACCCGGACACGCAAGAGACCCAGTACTTC; CDR3 protein: CASSHPDTQETQYF
D gene: TRBD1; clone size: NA; V gene: TRBV7-9; J gene: TRBJ2-5; CDR3 DNA: TGTGCCAGCAGCTTAGATGGGACAGGGGGAGAGACCCAGTACTTC; CDR3 protein: CASSLDGTGGETQYF
D gene: NA; clone size: NA; V gene: TRBV24-1; J gene: TRBJ2-1; CDR3 DNA: TGTGCCACCAGTGATTCCCCCGTGAGTGAGCAGTTCTTC; CDR3 protein: CATSDSPVSEQFF
D gene: TRBD2; clone size: NA; V gene: TRBV30; J gene: TRBJ2-2; CDR3 DNA: TGTGCCTGGAGTGTAACTAGCGGAAACACCGGGGAGCTGTTTTTT; CDR3 protein: CAWSVTSGNTGELFF
D gene: NA; clone size: NA; V gene: TRBV11-2; J gene: TRBJ2-3; CDR3 DNA: TGTGCCAGCAGCTACAGTCGCACAGATACGCAGTATTTT; CDR3 protein: CASSYSRTDTQYF
D gene: TRBD1; clone size: NA; V gene: TRBV30; J gene: TRBJ1-6; CDR3 DNA: TGTGCCTGGCGACAGGGACATAATTCACCCCTCCACTTT; CDR3 protein: CAWRQGHNSPLHF
D gene: NA; clone size: few; V gene: TRBV9; J gene: TRBJ1-4; CDR3 DNA: TGTGCCAGCAGCTCCCGGGACTGGGATGATGAAAAACTGTTTTTT; CDR3 protein: CASSSRDWDDEKLFF
D gene: TRBD1; clone size: NA; V gene: TRBV11-2; J gene: TRBJ2-5; CDR3 DNA: TGTGCCAGCAGCTCATTCCCGGGACAGGGTGTCTTGTACCAAGAGACCCAGTACTTC; CDR3 protein: CASSSFPGQGVLYQETQYF
D gene: NA; clone size: NA; V gene: TRBV7-2; J gene: TRBJ2-7; CDR3 DNA: TGTGCCAGCACTGGGGCGGACGGCTACGAGCAGTACTTC; CDR3 protein: CASTGADGYEQYF
D gene: NA; clone size: few; V gene: TRBV18; J gene: TRBJ1-6; CDR3 DNA: TGTGCCAGCCCTGGCCTGGGCTCACCCCTCCACTTT; CDR3 protein: CASPGLGSPLHF
D gene: NA; clone size: NA; V gene: TRBV30; J gene: TRBJ1-3; CDR3 DNA: TGTGCCTGGAGTGTACCTCGGGGGAATGGAAACACCATATATTTT; CDR3 protein: CAWSVPRGNGNTIYF
D gene: NA; clone size: NA; V gene: TRBV9; J gene: TRBJ2-5; CDR3 DNA: TGTGCCAGCAGCGGAGGAGGGCAAGAGACCCAGTACTTC; CDR3 protein: CASSGGGQETQYF
D gene: TRBD1; clone size: few; V gene: TRBV7-6; J gene: TRBJ2-7; CDR3 DNA: TGTGCCAGCAGCTTAAGACAGGGATCGGGAGAGCAGTACTTC; CDR3 protein: CASSLRQGSGEQYF
D gene: NA; clone size: NA; V gene: TRBV28; J gene: TRBJ2-3; CDR3 DNA: TGTGCCAGCAGTTTTGGTCAGGACACAGATACGCAGTATTTT; CDR3 protein: CASSFGQDTDTQYF
D gene: NA; clone size: few; V gene: TRBV19; J gene: TRBJ1-5; CDR3 DNA: TGTGCCAGTAGTTCAACCTCGGGGATTCCGAGCAATCAGCCCCAGCATTTT; CDR3 protein: CASSSTSGIPSNQPQHF
D gene: TRBD1; clone size: few; V gene: TRBV14; J gene: TRBJ2-2; CDR3 DNA: TGTGCCAGCAGCCAACCGACAGGGGTGAACACCGGGGAGCTGTTTTTT; CDR3 protein: CASSQPTGVNTGELFF
D gene: TRBD2; clone size: once; V gene: TRBV28; J gene: TRBJ2-1; CDR3 DNA: TGTGCCAGCAGGAATAGCGGGTCCTCCTACAATGAGCAGTTCTTC; CDR3 protein: CASRNSGSSYNEQFF
D gene: NA; clone size: few; V gene: TRBV6-2/TRBV6-3; J gene: TRBJ2-2; CDR3 DNA: TGTGCCAGCAGTGCCTCGACTAACATGGTCGGGGAGCTGTTTTTT; CDR3 protein: CASSASTNMVGELFF
D gene: TRBD2; clone size: NA; V gene: TRBV27; J gene: TRBJ2-7; CDR3 DNA: TGTGCCAGCGCCCCGGGGGGGTCCCCCTACGAGCAGTACTTC; CDR3 protein: CASAPGGSPYEQYF
D gene: NA; clone size: NA; V gene: TRBV4-3; J gene: TRBJ1-2; CDR3 DNA: TGCGCCAGCAGCCAATATTCGGGTTATGGCTACACCTTC; CDR3 protein: CASSQYSGYGYTF
D gene: NA; clone size: NA; V gene: TRBV25-1; J gene: TRBJ2-2; CDR3 DNA: TGTGCCAGCAGTGGGGGAAGGGGCAGGGGAACCGGGGAGCTGTTTTTT; CDR3 protein: CASSGGRGRGTGELFF
D gene: TRBD1; clone size: NA; V gene: TRBV9; J gene: TRBJ2-1; CDR3 DNA: TGTGCCAGCAGCACCCAGGGGGCGGTATCCACAATTGAGCAGTTCTTC; CDR3 protein: CASSTQGAVSTIEQFF
D gene: TRBD1; clone size: NA; V gene: TRBV23-1; J gene: TRBJ2-7; CDR3 DNA: TGCGCCAGCAGTCAACCGGGACAGGGACACTACGAGCAGTACTTC; CDR3 protein: CASSQPGQGHYEQYF
D gene: NA; clone size: NA; V gene: TRBV2; J gene: TRBJ2-7; CDR3 DNA: TGTGCCAGCAGTGAAGTCGACAGTACCTACGAGCAGTACTTC; CDR3 protein: CASSEVDSTYEQYF
D gene: TRBD1; clone size: NA; V gene: TRBV7-2; J gene: TRBJ1-2; CDR3 DNA: TGTGCCAGCAGCCTTAGTAATTGGGACAGGGGGGGTGGCTACACCTTC; CDR3 protein: CASSLSNWDRGGGYTF
D gene: NA; clone size: NA; V gene: TRBV7-2; J gene: TRBJ2-5; CDR3 DNA: TGTGCCAGCAGCTCAGACCAGGAGGGACGGCAAGAGACCCAGTACTTC; CDR3 protein: CASSSDQEGRQETQYF
D gene: NA; clone size: NA; V gene: TRBV11-3; J gene: TRBJ2-3; CDR3 DNA: TGTGCCAGCAGCCTCCCGGTGAAGGATACGCAGTATTTT; CDR3 protein: CASSLPVKDTQYF
D gene: NA; clone size: NA; V gene: TRBV10-3; J gene: TRBJ2-7; CDR3 DNA: TGTGCCATCAGTGAGGGACAGAGCAGCTCCTACGAGCAGTACTTC; CDR3 protein: CAISEGQSSSYEQYF
D gene: NA; clone size: NA; V gene: TRBV29-1; J gene: TRBJ1-4; CDR3 DNA: TGCAGCGTTGGGCGAGGGTTTAATGAAAAACTGTTTTTT; CDR3 protein: CSVGRGFNEKLFF
D gene: TRBD1; clone size: once; V gene: TRBV6-5; J gene: TRBJ1-6; CDR3 DNA: TGTGCCAGCAGCCCGGGACAGCCTAATTCACCCCTCCACTTT; CDR3 protein: CASSPGQPNSPLHF
D gene: NA; clone size: once; V gene: TRBV24-1; J gene: TRBJ1-1; CDR3 DNA: TGTGCCACCGCCGGGCAGGGGAACACTGAAGCTTTCTTT; CDR3 protein: CATAGQGNTEAFF
D gene: TRBD2; clone size: NA; V gene: TRBV3-1/TRBV3-2; J gene: TRBJ2-1; CDR3 DNA: TGTGCCAGCAGCCAACGGTTGTGGGGGGGAGGCTCCTACAATGAGCAGTTCTTC; CDR3 protein: CASSQRLWGGGSYNEQFF